Each of the 2 T cell receptor beta chains below was sequenced from the same sample in a study of beta chain features in type 1 diabetes. Expressed TCRB transcripts were sequenced after all isolated RNA was converted to cDNA. Data came from immunoSEQ multiplex PCR; TCRdb stores just in-frame clones and leaves some out. The repertoire holds 140,000 or so clones, with 9.2% as singletons. The sample taken for sequencing was central memory CD4+ T cells from blood. These receptors all come from a man younger than 30 in good health.

This chain links TRBV18 with TRBJ1-5, with D hard to call. CDR3 length: 15 amino acids. Germline CDR1 and CDR2: KGHSH and LQKENI. Trimming took 0 bases from V and 2 from J, leaving 8 bases between them. Here the CDR3 reads CASSPPGSGNQPQHF. In DNA, the CDR3 is TGTGCCAGCTCACCACCGGGGAGCGGCAATCAGCCCCAGCATTTT.

This clone was seen a handful of times. The chain carries TRBV4-2 and TRBJ2-2; 13 nucleotides agree with TRBD2. There are 16 residues in the CDR3. The J segment lost 1 base and the V segment lost 4 bases, leaving 0 bases of the junction unmatched. CDR1 and CDR2 from the germline V gene are LGHNA and YNFKEQ. The CDR3 is CASSRTSGGNTGELFF. The CDR3 bases are TGTGCCAGCAGCCGGACTAGCGGGGGGAACACCGGGGAGCTGTTTTTT.